This TCR beta chain came from a study of T cell repertoires in cytomegalovirus infection. Study at large: It can be stated that public TCR beta signatures indicated CMV infection as well as a matching HLA type.

TCRdb reprocessed the reads with MiXCR, giving one entry per CDR3 protein. The sample includes approximately 630,000 distinct CDR3 sequences, about 24% of them seen just once. This clonotype showed up many times. The length of the CDR3 is 15 residues. Between the trimmed V and J ends, which lost 4 bases and 5 bases, there was a span of 16 bases. CDR1 and CDR2 from the germline V gene are KGHDR and SFDVKD. This sequence originates from a human donor in good health (CMV status not recorded). Some clones in this sample may be carry-over from other donors' samples. The rearrangement links TRBV24-1 to TRBJ1-2; tentative D call: TRBD1 (5 bases). The sequenced material came from CD8+ T cells from PBMCs. The CDR3 sequence: CATSDRDRPGYGYTF. CDR3 DNA: TGTGCCACCAGTGACCGGGACCGCCCCGGGTATGGCTACACCTTC.